A single sample gave rise to the 12 T cell receptor beta chains below, sequenced in a study of blood T cell repertoires in COVID-19. Method: immunoSEQ multiplex PCR; TCRdb's copy keeps in-frame clones and lacks some. Seen here are about 25,000 clones, over 75% observed once, and the top ten hold under 20%. Sample: peripheral blood. The receptors here all came from an elderly woman with acute or convalescent COVID-19.

The rearrangement uses TRBV13 and TRBJ2-3; 11 bases line up with TRBD2. The CDR3 consists of 16 residues. Per the germline V gene, CDR1 is PRHDT and CDR2 is FYEKMQ (reference sequence). J gave up 2 bases and V 3 bases, and 4 bases lay outside the gene matches. CDR3 in DNA: TGTGCCAGCAGCTTCGGGACTAGCGGCCCCACAGATACGCAGTATTTT. It is translated as CASSFGTSGPTDTQYF. The full variable domain, its missing parts supplied by reference TRBV13 and TRBJ2-3, is AAGVIQSPRHLIKEKRETATLKCYPIPRHDTVYWYQQGPGQDPQFLISFYEKMQSDKGSIPDRFSAQQFSDYHSELNMSSLELGDSALYFCASSFGTSGPTDTQYFGPGTRLTVL.

The rearrangement links TRBV19 to TRBJ2-1; 12 bases line up with TRBD2. Germline trimming cut 7 bases from V and 0 bases from J; bases unmatched to any gene: 13. Germline values: CDR1 LNHDA, CDR2 SQIVND (reference sequence). This CDR3 comprises 19 residues. Written as DNA, the CDR3 is TGTGCCAGTATCCCCGTGGGGCTAGCGGGAGGGCCCTCCTACAATGAGCAGTTCTTC. It yields the protein CASIPVGLAGGPSYNEQFF.

The V gene is TRBV9, the J gene TRBJ2-1; TRBD1 aligns across 11 bases. This CDR3 spans 16 amino acids. The germline CDR1 and CDR2 sequences are SGDLS and YYNGEE. V gave up 4 bases and J gave up 9 bases; unmatched junction bases: 12. CDR3 region: CASSSDPGTGGTEQFF. Here the CDR3 DNA reads TGTGCCAGCAGCTCGGACCCCGGGACAGGGGGGACTGAGCAGTTCTTC.

This clone was detected only a few times. V gene TRBV11-2 combines with J gene TRBJ1-5; TRBD1 aligns across 9 bases. There are 13 residues in the CDR3. The germline gives CDR1 SGHAT, CDR2 FQNNGV. V dropped 5 bases and J dropped 6; count of bases not matched to a gene: 2. CDR3 sequence reads: CASSPDRGQPQHF. In DNA, the CDR3 is TGTGCCAGCAGCCCGGACAGGGGTCAGCCCCAGCATTTT. The variable domain in full, with the rest retrieved from reference TRBV11-2 and TRBJ1-5, is EAGVAQSPRYKIIEKRQSVAFWCNPISGHATLYWYQQILGQGPKLLIQFQNNGVVDDSQLPKDRFSAERLKGVDSTLKIQPAKLEDSAVYLCASSPDRGQPQHFGDGTRLSIL.

CDR3 sequence reads: CASSLILGVYLSGANVLTF. As DNA, the CDR3 is TGTGCCAGTAGTCTCATACTCGGGGTTTACCTCTCTGGGGCCAACGTCCTGACTTTC. The chain carries TRBV19 and TRBJ2-6, with D perhaps TRBD2 (5 bases). V was shortened by 5 bases and J by 0 bases, with 20 bases between the two germline ends. Germline values: CDR1 LNHDA, CDR2 SQIVND (reference sequence). The CDR3 has 19 residues. The full variable domain, rest sourced from reference TRBV19 and TRBJ2-6, is DGGITQSPKYLFRKEGQNVTLSCEQNLNHDAMYWYRQDPGQGLRLIYYSQIVNDFQKGDIAEGYSVSREKKESFPLTVTSAQKNPTAFYLCASSLILGVYLSGANVLTFGAGSRLTVL.

This clone has a handful of counts. This rearrangement joins TRBV5-4 to TRBJ1-2; no clear D. The V and J ends lost 2 bases and 3 bases respectively, with 11 bases between them. Germline V lookup: CDR1 SGHNT, CDR2 YYREEE (reference sequence). This CDR3 is 14 amino acids long. CDR3 loop: CASSFGSAYYGYTF. CDR3 nucleotides: TGTGCCAGCAGCTTTGGGTCAGCGTACTATGGCTACACCTTC.

This clone was detected only a few times. The rearrangement joins TRBV30 to TRBJ2-7; 11 nucleotides line up with TRBD2. Germline CDR1 and CDR2: GTSNPN and SVGIG (reference sequence). The V and J ends lost 2 bases and 6 bases, in that order; junction bases with no gene match: 6. The CDR3 runs 14 residues. The CDR3 DNA is TGTGCCTGGAGTACGGGACTAGCGGCTGGCGAGCAGTACTTC. It specifies CAWSTGLAAGEQYF.

The V gene is TRBV19, the J gene TRBJ1-5; 9 positions agree with TRBD1. Germline V gives CDR1 LNHDA, CDR2 SQIVND (reference sequence). This CDR3 has 16 residues. V lost 3 bases to trimming and J lost 6 bases; unmatched junction nucleotides: 9. The CDR3 DNA sequence: TGTGCCAGTAGTATTGGACAGGGGATTATCAGTCAGCCCCAGCATTTT. It specifies CASSIGQGIISQPQHF.

CDR3 sequence: CASSLLPRADTQYF. The CDR3 nucleotides are TGTGCCAGCAGTTTGCTGCCCAGGGCAGATACGCAGTATTTT. This chain joins TRBV6-5 and TRBJ2-3, with D tentatively TRBD1 (5 bases). Germline CDR1 reads MNHEY; CDR2 reads SVGAGI. The germline V and J ends were trimmed by 4 bases and 4 bases, with 12 bases remaining between them. CDR3 length equals 14 residues.

The genes are TRBV11-2 and TRBJ2-5; D perhaps matches TRBD1 (6 bases). The CDR3 covers 12 residues. Germline V lookup: CDR1 SGHAT, CDR2 FQNNGV. V was cut by 5 bases and J by 5 bases, with 9 bases left in between. The chain's CDR3 is CASSPTGETQYF. The CDR3 region has the DNA TGTGCCAGCAGCCCAACAGGGGAGACCCAGTACTTC.

The chain carries TRBV19 and TRBJ2-1; 10 nucleotides agree with TRBD1. Trimming cost V 2 bases and J 8 bases; bases outside gene matches: 6. The CDR3 consists of 15 residues. Germline V lookup: CDR1 LNHDA, CDR2 SQIVND (reference sequence). Here the CDR3 DNA reads TGTGCCAGTAGTATACCGGGACAGGGGAGCGATGAGCAGTTCTTC. Translating gives CASSIPGQGSDEQFF.

This clone was found a few times. The rearrangement links TRBV5-1 to TRBJ2-1, with TRBD2 matching 8 bases. The CDR3 contains 14 residues. Unmatched junction bases numbered 9, after V lost 8 bases and J lost 5 bases. Germline CDR1 reads SGHRS; CDR2 reads YFSETQ. CDR3 loop: CASAGGSSNNEQFF. CDR3 sequence (DNA): TGCGCCAGTGCGGGGGGCTCGTCGAACAATGAGCAGTTCTTC.